The 12 T cell receptor beta chains below were found in one sample sequenced in a study of kidney transplant recipient with SARS-CoV-2 infection. TCRdb re-derived calls from the reads in MiXCR, one entry per CDR3 protein. The sample holds approximately 250,000 distinct CDR3 sequences; 25% to 35% are singletons and the top ten take about 7%. Specimen: a blood sample, collected at baseline and around day 120 from a kidney transplant recipient. The receptors were sampled from a male patient younger than 45 who had COVID-19 and was a kidney transplant recipient. The T cells may partly be graft donor cells.

The DNA of the CDR3 is TGTGCCAGCAGTTTCTCGAGTCGGAAGACAGATACGCAGTATTTT. It codes for CASSFSSRKTDTQYF. The chain joins TRBV6-5 to TRBJ2-3, with D uncertain. V was clipped by 4 bases and J by 3 bases, with 14 bases between them. The CDR3 has 15 residues. Germline CDR1 reads MNHEY; CDR2 reads SVGAGI.

The count of this clonotype is one. A clone one base away is much larger, so this may be a read error. The J gene is TRBJ1-1, the V gene TRBV9; D unresolved. Trimming removed 3 bases at V and 1 base at J, with 7 bases between. There are 13 residues in the CDR3. Germline V gene lookup returns CDR1 SGDLS and CDR2 YYNGEE. This CDR3 reads CASSAGENTEAFF. As DNA, the CDR3 is TGTGCCAGCAGCGCGGGAGAGAACACTGAAGCTTTCTTT.

Of note for this clonotype: Germline and junction disagree at one end, which may indicate a read error. This sequence joins TRBV3-1 and TRBJ2-5; D call uncertain. CDR3 length equals 17 residues. Germline V gene lookup returns CDR1 LGHDT and CDR2 YNNKEL (reference sequence). The CDR3 bases are TGTGCCGGCAGCTCCAGATATCCCATTTCTTTCTCTGAGACCCAGTACTTC. Protein sequence: CAGSSRYPISFSETQYF.

Only a few counts were recorded for this clonotype. The gene calls are TRBV11-1 and TRBJ2-1; D call uncertain. V lost 4 bases and J 6 bases, leaving 7 bases between the germline ends. The CDR3 has 12 residues. Germline V CDR1 and CDR2: SGHAT, FQDESV (reference sequence). The CDR3 coding sequence is TGTGCCAGCAGCTCAAACTTCAATGAGCAGTTCTTC. This encodes CASSSNFNEQFF.

Ten or more counts support this clonotype. The V call is TRBV5-6, the J call TRBJ1-5; D is uncertain. V lost 2 bases, J lost 0 bases, and 9 bases lay in between. Looked up from germline, CDR1 is SGHDT and CDR2 is YYEEEE. This CDR3 has 15 residues. CDR3 sequence reads: CASSFRRNSNQPQHF. CDR3 sequence (DNA): TGTGCCAGCAGCTTCCGCAGGAATAGCAATCAGCCCCAGCATTTT.

This chain connects TRBV12-3 or TRBV12-4 to TRBJ2-1, with D maybe TRBD2 (6 bases). Trimming took 6 bases from V and 8 from J, leaving 14 bases between them. The CDR3 spans 13 residues. The CDR3 sequence is CASSEEGTYEQFF. CDR3 nucleotide sequence: TGTGCCAGCAGCGAGGAGGGTACCTATGAGCAGTTCTTC.

This clonotype was seen a few times. The chain recombines TRBV7-6 with TRBJ1-2; D gene ambiguous. CDR1 SGHVS and CDR2 FNYEAQ come from the germline V gene. The CDR3 covers 17 residues. Trimming removed 5 bases from V and 4 bases from J, with 23 bases in between. CDR3 loop: CASSITSESRKTYGYTF. CDR3 bases: TGTGCCAGCAGCATTACAAGTGAATCTCGAAAGACCTATGGCTACACCTTC.

This clonotype occurred many times. The rearrangement joins TRBV21-1 to TRBJ1-2; the tabulated D call, TRBD1, remains unverified against the DNA. TRBV21-1 is given as a pseudogene. This CDR3 contains 16 residues. CDR3 sequence reads: CASSKDREEGSYGYTF. The CDR3 nucleotides read TGTGCCAGCAGCAAAGACAGGGAGGAGGGTAGCTATGGCTACACCTTC.

On this clonotype: A much larger clonotype is one base distant, so this may be a read error. Likely a read error: the CDR3 ends without its conserved phenylalanine or tryptophan. This sequence joins TRBV12-3 or TRBV12-4 and TRBJ1-6; 7 nucleotides match TRBD1. J was trimmed by 10 bases and V by 6 bases; bases with no gene match: 6. The CDR3 sequence is 13 residues long. The CDR3 region is CASSLTGDSPLHL. The CDR3 DNA is TGTGCCAGCAGCCTCACAGGGGACTCACCCCTCCACCTT.

This clonotype occurred many times. The V call is TRBV11-3, the J call TRBJ1-2; D gene ambiguous. The germline V gene encodes CDR1 SGHNT and CDR2 YENEEA. The V end was cut by 5 bases, the J end by 4 bases, with 23 bases between. The CDR3 contains 17 residues. Here the CDR3 reads CASSAPYDLGKTYGYTF. CDR3 sequence (DNA): TGTGCCAGCAGCGCACCGTACGATCTCGGAAAGACCTATGGCTACACCTTC.

This clonotype was seen many times. The gene calls are TRBV2 and TRBJ2-1, with D perhaps matching TRBD1 (6 bases). V was trimmed by 8 bases and J by 11 bases, leaving 13 bases between them. CDR1 and CDR2 from the germline V gene are SNHLY and FYNNEI. The CDR3 contains 11 residues. The CDR3 sequence: CASQGIEKQFF. CDR3 DNA sequence: TGTGCCAGCCAGGGGATAGAGAAGCAGTTCTTC.

This clonotype was found many times. The chain has TRBV27 and TRBJ2-7; 9 bases are a match to TRBD1. The CDR3 spans 15 residues. Germline CDR1 and CDR2: MNHEY and SMNVEV (reference sequence). V lost 5 bases to trimming and J lost 2 bases; unmatched junction nucleotides: 7. Here the CDR3 reads CASSPGQGLAYEQYF. The CDR3, as DNA: TGTGCCAGCAGTCCGGGACAGGGTTTGGCCTACGAGCAGTACTTC.